This T cell receptor beta chain was recovered during a study of CD8 T cells in ankylosing spondylitis. Notes on the study in general: Disease-linked clones reportedly showed significant enrichment in matched ankylosing spondylitis synovial fluid.

This clonotype was found many times. Its antigen is unidentified. This CDR3 region has 11 residues. The V gene's germline CDR1 is MGHDK and CDR2 SYGVNS. With 11 bases removed from V and 2 bases from J, the gap between germline ends came to 10 bases. Quantitative 5'-RACE with molecular barcodes generated TCR beta libraries. TCRdb itself ran the 5' RACE reads through MiXCR, one entry per CDR3 protein. The sample holds 240,000 or so distinct CDR3 sequences; 8% to 9.5% are singletons and the top ten take about 6.8%. The sequence came from a male donor with ankylosing spondylitis or in good health (not recorded which). The specimen was blood, either unsorted or a sorted T cell fraction (not recorded which). The chain couples TRBV25-1 to TRBJ2-7; D may be TRBD2 (5 bases). CDR3: CASGITYEQYF. The CDR3 DNA reads as TGTGCCTCCGGGATTACCTACGAGCAGTACTTC.